A selection of T cell receptor beta chains follows, all from one sample in a study of control samples from healthy donors and cancer patients. The repertoire was sequenced with immunoSEQ multiplex PCR; TCRdb's copy has only in-frame clones and lacks some. The sample carries roughly 450,000 clones, approximately 92% recorded once. Sequencing used PBMCs. These receptors all stem from a middle-aged man with head and neck cancer. CDR3s include the opening cysteine and the closing phenylalanine or tryptophan. The D gene is left open where the match is weak. The listing skips clone size in some rows; elsewhere it reads once, few, many or a size class.

DNA: TGTGCCAGCAGCCAAGGTCGAGTTTCCGGGGCCAGCACAGATACGCAGTATTTT; CDR3: CASSQGRVSGASTDTQYF; size: NA; D: NA; V: TRBV4-2; J: TRBJ2-3
DNA: TGTGCCAGCAGTGCGACTAGACGGGCGTTCTTC; CDR3: CASSATRRAFF; size: few; D: NA; V: TRBV28; J: TRBJ2-1
DNA: TGTGCCAGCAGTTCCCGACTAGCGGGAGGATATGAGCAGTTCTTC; CDR3: CASSSRLAGGYEQFF; size: NA; D: TRBD2; V: TRBV6-5; J: TRBJ2-1
DNA: TGTGCCTGGAGTGTCCTGAGACAGGGCGGCTACACCTTC; CDR3: CAWSVLRQGGYTF; size: NA; D: TRBD1; V: TRBV30; J: TRBJ1-2
DNA: TGTGCCAGCAGCTTTGGCGGGGGCCAAGAGACCCAGTACTTC; CDR3: CASSFGGGQETQYF; size: NA; D: TRBD2; V: TRBV7-3; J: TRBJ2-5
DNA: TGTGCCTGGAAGCGGGACTCACACTACAATGAGCAGTTCTTC; CDR3: CAWKRDSHYNEQFF; size: NA; D: TRBD2; V: TRBV30; J: TRBJ2-1
DNA: TGTGCCAGCAGTTACCGGGACAGGGATGAAAAACTGTTTTTT; CDR3: CASSYRDRDEKLFF; size: once; D: TRBD1; V: TRBV6-6; J: TRBJ1-4
DNA: TGTGCCAGCACCCTCGGAACAAACGGAGAGACCCAGTACTTC; CDR3: CASTLGTNGETQYF; size: NA; D: NA; V: TRBV28; J: TRBJ2-5
DNA: TGTGCCAGCAGCGTCTTAGGGGCCAGTTCCACAGATACGCAGTATTTT; CDR3: CASSVLGASSTDTQYF; size: NA; D: NA; V: TRBV9; J: TRBJ2-3
DNA: TGTGCCAGCAGCGTAGATCCCGGATTAACCTACGAGCAGTACTTC; CDR3: CASSVDPGLTYEQYF; size: NA; D: NA; V: TRBV9; J: TRBJ2-7
DNA: TGTGCCAGTAGTTCCCGGGGCGCTAGCGGGAGAGCGGGTGATCTAGAGACCCAGTACTTC; CDR3: CASSSRGASGRAGDLETQYF; size: once; D: TRBD2; V: TRBV19; J: TRBJ2-5
DNA: TGTGCCAGCAGCTTGGTAAACCCTAATTCACCCCTCCACTTT; CDR3: CASSLVNPNSPLHF; size: NA; D: NA; V: TRBV5-4; J: TRBJ1-6
DNA: TGTGCCAGCATGGGGGGCGGGTACTATGGCTACACCTTC; CDR3: CASMGGGYYGYTF; size: NA; D: NA; V: TRBV6-5; J: TRBJ1-2